A single sample is the source of the 21 T cell receptor beta chains below, sequenced in a study of human T cells and chemical hapten exposure. The time point is: patch test 2, 6 weeks after DPC sensitization. Treatment of the sample: therapeutic diphenylcyclopropenone sensitization with weekly scalp DPC. TCRdb reprocessed the RACE reads with MiXCR, giving one entry per CDR3 protein. The table has tens of thousands of distinct CDR3 sequences, about 9.4% seen once. The input for sequencing was whole blood, taken in connection with sensitization to the hapten diphenylcyclopropenone (DPC). The receptor set was obtained from a woman between 50 and 59 years old with alopecia areata. Some clones in this sample may be carry-over from other donors' samples.

This clonotype was seen ten or more times. The genes are TRBV29-1 and TRBJ2-7, with TRBD2 matching 7 bases. V lost 7 bases and J lost 2; bases outside the gene matches: 11. Per the germline V gene, CDR1 is SQVTM and CDR2 is ANQGSEA. The CDR3 runs to 14 residues. Here the CDR3 reads CSGMRGAGAYEQYF. CDR3 sequence (DNA): TGCAGCGGTATGAGGGGCGCGGGAGCCTACGAGCAGTACTTC.

The chain recombines TRBV3-1 with TRBJ2-1, with D tentatively TRBD2 (6 bases). The CDR3 runs to 14 residues. Trimming took 1 base from V and 5 from J, leaving 9 bases between them. Germline V gene sequence: CDR1 LGHDT, CDR2 YNNKEL (reference sequence). The DNA for the CDR3 is TGTGCCAGCAGCCAAGTTGGGGGGAACAATGAGCAGTTCTTC. This encodes CASSQVGGNNEQFF.

This clonotype came up many times. This chain links TRBV6-2 or TRBV6-3 with TRBJ2-1; 14 bases are a match to TRBD2. The V segment lost 8 bases and the J segment 6 bases; nucleotides outside the gene matches: 21. The CDR3 covers 20 residues. Germline V CDR1 and CDR2: MNHEY, SVGEGT. The CDR3 coding sequence is TGTGCCAGCGGGGTCCGTAGGACTAGCGGGAGGATTTATATTGGCAATGAGCAGTTCTTC. The encoded protein is CASGVRRTSGRIYIGNEQFF.

This clonotype has only a few counts. The chain recombines TRBV5-4 with TRBJ2-1, with D unresolved. Trimming took 3 bases from V and 9 from J, leaving 13 bases between them. The length of the CDR3 is 13 residues. Germline CDR1 SGHNT, CDR2 YYREEE (reference sequence). CDR3 sequence (DNA): TGTGCCAGCAGCTCGGAGTATTCAGGTGAGCAGTTCTTC. Its protein is CASSSEYSGEQFF. Using reference TRBV5-4 and TRBJ2-1 for the parts outside the CDR3, the full variable domain is ETGVTQSPTHLIKTRGQQVTLRCSSQSGHNTVSWYQQALGQGPQFIFQYYREEENGRGNFPPRFSGLQFPNYSSELNVNALELDDSALYLCASSSEYSGEQFFGPGTRLTVL.

This clonotype was observed many times. This chain links TRBV9 with TRBJ1-2; D unclear. CDR1 SGDLS and CDR2 YYNGEE come from the germline V gene. This CDR3 comprises 14 residues. V was clipped by 4 bases and J by 7 bases, with 17 bases between them. The CDR3 DNA reads TGTGCCAGCAGCCCCGGGTACGGTGCGGCTGGCTACACCTTC. The encoded protein is CASSPGYGAAGYTF.

This clonotype came up a few times. The CDR3 DNA reads TGTGCCAGCAGCCCGGGATTGGACGAGCAGTACTTC. It yields the protein CASSPGLDEQYF. This chain connects TRBV7-9 to TRBJ2-7; D possibly corresponds to TRBD2 (5 bases). With 5 bases removed from V and 5 bases from J, the gap between germline ends came to 10 bases. The CDR3 contains 12 residues. Germline V CDR1 and CDR2: SEHNR, FQNEAQ (reference sequence).

This chain uses TRBV13 with TRBJ2-5, with 8 bases fitting TRBD1. This CDR3 is built from 16 residues. The V gene's germline CDR1 is PRHDT and CDR2 FYEKMQ (reference sequence). Germline trimming cut 3 bases from V and 3 bases from J; bases unmatched to any gene: 9. Written as DNA, the CDR3 is TGTGCCAGCAGCTTCGAGACAGGGGATGAGGAAGAGACCCAGTACTTC. Amino acid sequence: CASSFETGDEEETQYF.

V usage is TRBV3-1 and J usage is TRBJ2-1; TRBD2 matches at 12 bases. Trimming cost V 0 bases and J 4 bases; bases outside gene matches: 4. Germline values: CDR1 LGHDT, CDR2 YNNKEL (reference sequence). This CDR3 is 17 amino acids long. The CDR3 here is CASSQDLLAGGYNEQFF. Written as DNA, the CDR3 is TGTGCCAGCAGCCAAGATCTTCTAGCGGGAGGGTACAATGAGCAGTTCTTC.

The chain uses TRBV29-1 and TRBJ1-3; no clear D. The germline V and J ends were trimmed by 6 bases and 0 bases, with 12 bases remaining between them. Germline V gene sequence: CDR1 SQVTM, CDR2 ANQGSEA. The CDR3 loop spans 14 amino acids. The CDR3 region has the DNA TGCAGCGTAGAGGACGGGCGCTCTGGAAACACCATATATTTT. Translation: CSVEDGRSGNTIYF.

In its sample, this clonotype was seen many times. This chain joins TRBV9 and TRBJ2-1; no reliable D call. Germline CDR1 reads SGDLS; CDR2 reads YYNGEE. The length of the CDR3 is 12 residues. V lost 1 base and J lost 7, with 6 bases in between. This CDR3 reads CASSVIGNEQFF. The CDR3 bases are TGTGCCAGCAGCGTAATAGGGAATGAGCAGTTCTTC.

This clonotype was picked up many times. The rearrangement links TRBV14 to TRBJ2-5, with a possible D match to TRBD1 (6 bases). Germline CDR1 is SGHDN and CDR2 is FVKESK. The CDR3 is 15 amino acids. The ends were cut back, 0 bases at V and 5 bases at J, with 13 bases in the middle. CDR3 bases: TGTGCCAGCAGCCAAGACTTGGGGGCGGCGGAGACCCAGTACTTC. It encodes CASSQDLGAAETQYF.

This clonotype was observed a handful of times. The rearrangement links TRBV5-5 to TRBJ1-5, with D hard to call. Trimming left V 0 bases short and J 2 bases short, with 9 bases between. The CDR3 totals 15 residues. Germline CDR1 and CDR2: SGHKS and YYEKEE (reference sequence). CDR3 in amino acids: CASSLVAAGNQPQHF. CDR3 DNA sequence: TGTGCCAGCAGCTTGGTGGCGGCGGGCAATCAGCCCCAGCATTTT. The variable domain in full, with the rest retrieved from reference TRBV5-5 and TRBJ1-5, is DAGVTQSPTHLIKTRGQQVTLRCSPISGHKSVSWYQQVLGQGPQFIFQYYEKEERGRGNFPDRFSARQFPNYSSELNVNALLLGDSALYLCASSLVAAGNQPQHFGDGTRLSIL.

This sequence joins TRBV7-9 and TRBJ2-7, with 7 bases lining up with TRBD1. The trim removed 5 bases at V and 2 bases at J, leaving 6 bases unmatched. The CDR3 runs to 14 residues. The germline V gene has CDR1 SEHNR and CDR2 FQNEAQ (reference sequence). The DNA of the CDR3 is TGTGCCAGCAGCCTAAACCAGGGGGCCTACGAGCAGTACTTC. This sequence encodes CASSLNQGAYEQYF.

This clonotype has ten or more counts. V is TRBV20-1 and J is TRBJ2-3, with TRBD1 matching 8 bases. Per germline, CDR1 DFQATT and CDR2 SNEGSKA (reference sequence). V lost 6 bases to trimming and J lost 4 bases; unmatched junction nucleotides: 12. The CDR3 runs 15 residues. CDR3 sequence: CSAPRTGFGPDTQYF. As DNA, the CDR3 is TGCAGTGCCCCACGGACAGGGTTTGGCCCAGATACGCAGTATTTT.

This clonotype appeared many times. This chain joins TRBV4-3 and TRBJ1-2; D unclear. CDR1 and CDR2 (germline): LGHNA, YSLEER. Trimming cost V 0 bases and J 4 bases, with 9 bases left between them. CDR3 length equals 14 residues. CDR3 loop: CASSQERVRYGYTF. The CDR3, as DNA: TGCGCCAGCAGCCAAGAAAGGGTTCGCTATGGCTACACCTTC.

This clonotype was detected ten times or more. In nucleotides, the CDR3 is TGTGCCAGCTCACCAGTTGAGGGGTTTGGCTACACCTTC. Translated: CASSPVEGFGYTF. This rearrangement joins TRBV18 to TRBJ1-2; a possible D gene is TRBD1 (5 bases). The germline V gene encodes CDR1 KGHSH and CDR2 LQKENI. The germline V and J ends were trimmed by 2 bases and 7 bases, with 11 bases remaining between them. The CDR3 contains 13 residues.

Here the CDR3 DNA reads TGTGCCAGTAGTCCGGGACTACCTGACACCGGGGAGCTGTTTTTT. It codes for CASSPGLPDTGELFF. This chain joins TRBV19 and TRBJ2-2, with 7 bases aligning to TRBD2. CDR3 length: 15 residues. Trimming removed 5 bases from V and 3 bases from J; junction bases left unmatched: 6. Germline lookup yields CDR1 LNHDA and CDR2 SQIVND (reference sequence).

This chain uses TRBV5-6 with TRBJ2-3; TRBD2 matches at 7 bases. The CDR3 contains 17 residues. V lost 4 bases to trimming and J lost 2 bases; unmatched junction nucleotides: 13. The germline V gene encodes CDR1 SGHDT and CDR2 YYEEEE. This CDR3 reads CASSPLTWSGVTDTQYF. The CDR3 coding sequence is TGTGCCAGCAGCCCCCTCACTTGGAGCGGGGTCACAGATACGCAGTATTTT.

In its sample, this clonotype was seen many times. This rearrangement joins TRBV12-3 or TRBV12-4 to TRBJ1-4, with D possibly matching TRBD1 (5 bases). This CDR3 has 14 residues. The V gene lost 1 base and the J gene lost 5 bases, with 8 bases spanning the gap. CDR3 nucleotides: TGTGCCAGCAGTTTAGGGCAGGGAAATGAAAAACTGTTTTTT. It is translated as CASSLGQGNEKLFF.

In regard to this clonotype: Its ends do not fully match the called genes, so a read error is possible. Written as DNA, the CDR3 is TGTGCCAACTCATCCCGGACTAGCGGGAGGAAGTACGAGCAGTACTTC. Translating it yields CANSSRTSGRKYEQYF. The rearrangement joins TRBV18 to TRBJ2-7; 14 bases are a match to TRBD2. Per germline, CDR1 KGHSH and CDR2 LQKENI. This CDR3 has 16 residues.

The table lists this clonotype with many counts. The V call is TRBV6-5, the J call TRBJ1-5; D gene ambiguous. The germline CDR1 and CDR2 sequences are MNHEY and SVGAGI. Trimming removed 2 bases from V and 6 bases from J, with 8 bases in between. CDR3 length: 13 residues. CDR3 bases: TGTGCCAGCAGTTACGCCCCCGGTCAGCCCCAGCATTTT. Its protein product is CASSYAPGQPQHF.